These 30 T cell receptor beta chains were all obtained from the same sample, sequenced in a study of cytotoxic CD8 clonotypes in ibrutinib-treated CLL. Only in-frame clones appear in the TCRdb table, and some are missing; sequencing was by immunoSEQ multiplex PCR. The data show 150,000 or so clones, roughly 88% seen once. This specimen consisted of PBMCs, obtained after 24 months of ibrutinib treatment. These receptors were collected from a human donor with chronic lymphocytic leukemia.

V usage is TRBV6-1 and J usage is TRBJ1-2; D may be TRBD1 (6 bases). Germline V gene lookup returns CDR1 MNHNS and CDR2 SASEGT. V was pared by 4 bases and J by 2 bases, with 8 bases between. The CDR3 sequence is 13 residues long. CDR3 loop: CASSGDRNYGYTF. The CDR3 region has the DNA TGTGCCAGCAGTGGAGACAGGAACTATGGCTACACCTTC.

The genes are TRBV6-6 and TRBJ2-7, with a possible D match to TRBD2 (6 bases). The CDR3 runs 13 residues. Germline assignment: CDR1 MNHNY and CDR2 SVGAGI (reference sequence). Between the trimmed V and J ends, which lost 6 bases and 6 bases, there was a span of 15 bases. CDR3 coding DNA: TGTGCCAGCAGGACCCTCCCCGGGGGCGAGCAGTACTTC. Its translation: CASRTLPGGEQYF.

The genes are TRBV4-2 and TRBJ2-4; D gene uncertain. Trimming left V 0 bases short and J 0 bases short, with 12 bases between. The CDR3 extends over 17 amino acids. The V gene's germline CDR1 is LGHNA and CDR2 YNFKEQ. This CDR3 is CASSQDWQTLAKNIQYF. In DNA, the CDR3 is TGTGCCAGCAGCCAAGATTGGCAGACCCTAGCCAAAAACATTCAGTACTTC.

The chain couples TRBV28 to TRBJ2-5; D not certain. CDR1 is MDHEN and CDR2 is SYDVKM in the germline V gene. The CDR3 loop spans 16 amino acids. V lost 4 bases and J lost 2, with 17 bases in between. The CDR3 region is CASSSPAYGRQETQYF. In nucleotides, the CDR3 is TGTGCCAGCAGTTCTCCAGCGTACGGGCGACAAGAGACCCAGTACTTC.

The CDR3 DNA reads TGCGCCAGCAATACGGGGGAGAGGAATTCACCCCTCCACTTT. Amino acid sequence: CASNTGERNSPLHF. The chain recombines TRBV10-2 with TRBJ1-6; D perhaps matches TRBD1 (5 bases). The CDR3 extends over 14 amino acids. Germline values: CDR1 WSHSY, CDR2 SAAADI. V lost 7 bases, J lost 7 bases, and 14 bases lay in between.

The chain employs TRBV2 and TRBJ2-7; D is uncertain. Trimming removed 8 bases from V and 6 bases from J, with 14 bases in between. This CDR3 has 12 amino acids. From germline, CDR1 is SNHLY and CDR2 FYNNEI. The CDR3 spells CASWALAGEQYF. In nucleotides, the CDR3 is TGTGCCAGCTGGGCCCTGGCAGGCGAGCAGTACTTC.

The chain employs TRBV6-5 and TRBJ2-7, with TRBD1 as a possible D gene (6 bases). This CDR3 region has 12 residues. The germline V gene has CDR1 MNHEY and CDR2 SVGAGI. The V and J ends lost 10 bases and 1 base respectively, with 11 bases between them. CDR3 protein: CATQQGSYEQYF. CDR3 bases: TGTGCCACACAACAGGGTTCCTACGAGCAGTACTTC.

The chain uses TRBV6-9 and TRBJ1-1, with D perhaps TRBD1 (6 bases). V lost 6 bases, J lost 3 bases, and 17 bases lay in between. CDR1 is MNHGY and CDR2 is SVAAGI in the germline V gene. CDR3 length equals 15 residues. Here the CDR3 DNA reads TGTGCCAGCAGCTTTTTAAGGGGGAGCCACACTGAAGCTTTCTTT. Protein sequence: CASSFLRGSHTEAFF.

The rearrangement joins TRBV28 to TRBJ2-5; 8 positions agree with TRBD2. Germline V lookup: CDR1 MDHEN, CDR2 SYDVKM. There are 16 residues in the CDR3. Trimming took 6 bases from V and 2 from J; bases not matched to a gene: 11. The CDR3 protein is CASSPSGSGIQETQYF. The CDR3, as DNA: TGTGCCAGCAGCCCCTCGGGTAGCGGGATACAAGAGACCCAGTACTTC.

This sequence joins TRBV7-3 and TRBJ2-1; the match to TRBD2 covers 10 bases. The CDR3 runs 18 residues. The junction had 10 bases not matched to a gene; V was cut back by 5 bases and J by 0 bases. CDR1 and CDR2 (germline): SGHTA, FQGTGA. The CDR3 loop reads CASSPGLADLSSYNEQFF. In DNA, the CDR3 is TGTGCCAGCAGCCCCGGACTAGCGGATCTAAGCTCCTACAATGAGCAGTTCTTC.

The gene calls are TRBV5-5 and TRBJ1-1; 7 bases align to TRBD1. Germline loops: CDR1 SGHKS, CDR2 YYEKEE (reference sequence). The CDR3 spans 17 residues. Germline trimming cut 4 bases from V and 1 base from J; bases unmatched to any gene: 13. CDR3: CASSPLPDRVRNTEAFF. DNA for the CDR3: TGTGCCAGCAGCCCACTGCCCGACAGGGTTAGGAACACTGAAGCTTTCTTT.

This clone was observed a handful of times. The V gene is TRBV28, the J gene TRBJ1-2, with D perhaps matching TRBD1 (5 bases). The V and J ends lost 8 bases and 10 bases respectively, with 14 bases between them. CDR3 size: 11 residues. CDR1 is MDHEN and CDR2 is SYDVKM in the germline V gene. In nucleotides, the CDR3 is TGTGCCAGCCGACAGAGAGTCCTCTACACCTTC. This gives the protein CASRQRVLYTF.

This clone was seen a handful of times. The V gene is TRBV7-8, the J gene TRBJ2-3, with 10 nucleotides matching TRBD1. The ends lost 6 bases at V and 2 bases at J; junction bases unmatched: 11. CDR3 length: 17 amino acids. From germline, CDR1 is SGHVS and CDR2 FQNEAQ. The CDR3 is CASSRRTGQGYTDTQYF. The CDR3 nucleotides are TGTGCCAGCAGTCGCCGCACGGGACAGGGGTACACAGATACGCAGTATTTT.

The chain employs TRBV28 and TRBJ2-1; 13 nucleotides align to TRBD2. This CDR3 has 17 amino acids. The germline V gene encodes CDR1 MDHEN and CDR2 SYDVKM. Trimming cost V 2 bases and J 4 bases; bases outside gene matches: 5. For the CDR3, the DNA is TGTGCCAGCAGTTTAACTAGCGGGAGGGCCTGGTACAATGAGCAGTTCTTC. This translates into CASSLTSGRAWYNEQFF. Supplemented by reference TRBV28 and TRBJ2-1, the full variable domain reads DVKVTQSSRYLVKRTGEKVFLECVQDMDHENMFWYRQDPGLGLRLIYFSYDVKMKEKGDIPEGYSVSREKKERFSLILESASTNQTSMYLCASSLTSGRAWYNEQFFGPGTRLTVL.

The chain uses TRBV5-4 and TRBJ1-6, with D possibly being TRBD1 (6 bases). Germline loops: CDR1 SGHNT, CDR2 YYREEE (reference sequence). The CDR3 is made up of 14 amino acids. The V gene lost 3 bases and the J gene lost 9 bases, with 13 bases spanning the gap. The CDR3, as DNA: TGTGCCAGCAGCTCACCCAAGGGGGGTTCACCCCTCCACTTT. It is translated as CASSSPKGGSPLHF.

The chain employs TRBV19 and TRBJ1-2; D may be TRBD1 (6 bases). Trimming removed 7 bases at V and 4 bases at J, with 19 bases between. The CDR3 runs to 15 residues. Germline CDR1 is LNHDA and CDR2 is SQIVND (reference sequence). CDR3 in DNA: TGTGCCAGTAACGGGGCAGGGACACTCGGCTATGGCTACACCTTC. Amino acid sequence: CASNGAGTLGYGYTF. The variable domain in full, with the rest retrieved from reference TRBV19 and TRBJ1-2, is DGGITQSPKYLFRKEGQNVTLSCEQNLNHDAMYWYRQDPGQGLRLIYYSQIVNDFQKGDIAEGYSVSREKKESFPLTVTSAQKNPTAFYLCASNGAGTLGYGYTFGSGTRLTVV.

Of note for this clone: A much larger clone differs from this one at a single base, so this may be a read error. The chain uses TRBV7-8 and TRBJ1-1; possible D gene TRBD1, 6 bases. Trimming stripped 4 bases from V and 1 base from J, with 7 bases between. Per germline, CDR1 SGHVS and CDR2 FQNEAQ. CDR3 length: 13 residues. The CDR3 DNA follows: TGTGCCAGCAGCTCGGACAGGAACACTGAAGCTTTCTTT. The encoded protein is CASSSDRNTEAFF.

The chain carries TRBV2 and TRBJ1-4; a weak D match, TRBD1 (5 bases). CDR3 length equals 15 residues. Trimming cost V 5 bases and J 3 bases, with 13 bases left between them. Germline V gives CDR1 SNHLY, CDR2 FYNNEI. The chain's CDR3 is CASSFAGAPNEKLFF. The CDR3 DNA sequence: TGTGCCAGCAGTTTTGCCGGGGCCCCTAATGAAAAACTGTTTTTT.

This clone came up a few times. V is TRBV19 and J is TRBJ2-3; TRBD2 aligns across 14 bases. This CDR3 is built from 15 residues. CDR1 LNHDA and CDR2 SQIVND come from the germline V gene (reference sequence). Unmatched junction bases numbered 7, after V lost 9 bases and J lost 5 bases. The CDR3: CASTTSGRAGDTQYF. The DNA of the CDR3 is TGTGCCAGCACGACTAGCGGGAGGGCCGGAGATACGCAGTATTTT.

This sequence joins TRBV28 and TRBJ1-5; the D gene is possibly TRBD1 (6 bases). Trimming pared 7 bases from V and 5 bases from J, leaving 24 bases between. Germline V gene data show CDR1 as MDHEN and CDR2 as SYDVKM. This CDR3 comprises 17 residues. CDR3 region: CASKQYVGGRWDQPQHF. Here the CDR3 DNA reads TGTGCCAGCAAACAATATGTTGGGGGGCGTTGGGATCAGCCCCAGCATTTT.

The V gene is TRBV6-5, the J gene TRBJ2-3; D gene ambiguous. Trimming shortened V by 8 bases and J by 5 bases, and 14 bases separated the two germline ends. Germline V gives CDR1 MNHEY, CDR2 SVGAGI. The CDR3 has 13 amino acids. The CDR3 sequence is CASLPQTGDTQYF. DNA of the CDR3: TGTGCCAGCCTTCCTCAAACGGGAGATACGCAGTATTTT.

The chain couples TRBV7-9 to TRBJ2-7, with a tentative D call TRBD1 (5 bases). This CDR3 comprises 14 residues. Trimming left V 8 bases short and J 6 bases short, with 20 bases between. Germline loops: CDR1 SEHNR, CDR2 FQNEAQ (reference sequence). As DNA, the CDR3 is TGTGCCAGCGAGGCAGGGCTTCGTTTAGGCGAGCAGTACTTC. Protein sequence: CASEAGLRLGEQYF.

V gene TRBV5-1 combines with J gene TRBJ1-1; TRBD1 might be the D (5 bases). Germline CDR1 reads SGHRS; CDR2 reads YFSETQ. The CDR3 has 14 residues. Trimming removed 4 bases from V and 1 base from J, with 11 bases in between. The CDR3 nucleotides are TGCGCCAGCAGCCGGGGACTGGAGAACACTGAAGCTTTCTTT. It specifies CASSRGLENTEAFF.

The J gene is TRBJ2-1, the V gene TRBV5-1, with D unresolved. Germline loops: CDR1 SGHRS, CDR2 YFSETQ. V dropped 1 base and J dropped 1 base, with 6 bases sitting between them. The CDR3 length is 14 residues. In DNA, the CDR3 is TGCGCCAGCAGCTTGCTGGGTTCCTACAATGAGCAGTTCTTC. It encodes CASSLLGSYNEQFF.

This clone has only one observation. The chain joins TRBV19 to TRBJ1-5; 8 nucleotides match TRBD1. The CDR3 has 17 amino acids. Germline CDR1 and CDR2: LNHDA and SQIVND (reference sequence). J was trimmed by 0 bases and V by 7 bases; bases with no gene match: 11. The CDR3 nucleotides read TGTGCCAGTATGTCCCTCCAGGGGGCAAATAGCAATCAGCCCCAGCATTTT. It encodes CASMSLQGANSNQPQHF.

Written as DNA, the CDR3 is TGTGCCACCAGCAGAGGGGGGGCGCAGACGAACACTGAAGCTTTCTTT. Translating gives CATSRGGAQTNTEAFF. The chain recombines TRBV15 with TRBJ1-1; D might be TRBD1 (6 bases). The V gene lost 1 base and the J gene lost 1 base, with 13 bases spanning the gap. Germline V gene lookup returns CDR1 LNHNV and CDR2 YYDKDF (reference sequence). This CDR3 has 16 residues.

The chain combines TRBV7-2 with TRBJ2-1; D might be TRBD1 (6 bases). The CDR3 has 15 amino acids. The V end lost 0 bases, the J end lost 1 base, and 7 bases lay between the germline ends. Per germline, CDR1 SGHTA and CDR2 FQGNSA. The CDR3 region is CASSLAGQSYNEQFF. The CDR3 DNA follows: TGTGCCAGCAGCTTAGCGGGACAATCCTACAATGAGCAGTTCTTC.

This clone is labeled as medium-sized. J is TRBJ2-3 and V is TRBV4-2, with TRBD2 matching over 7 bases. After removal of 1 base from V and 0 bases from J, the junction contained 4 bases not matched to a gene. The CDR3 loop spans 16 amino acids. From germline, CDR1 is LGHNA and CDR2 YNFKEQ. The CDR3 sequence is CASSQVARGSTDTQYF. Written as DNA, the CDR3 is TGTGCCAGCAGCCAAGTTGCGCGGGGGAGCACAGATACGCAGTATTTT.

V and J are TRBV10-1 and TRBJ1-2; D ambiguous. Germline V gene lookup returns CDR1 WNHNN and CDR2 SYGVQD (reference sequence). This CDR3 comprises 14 residues. Deletions cut 8 bases from V and 2 bases from J, with 15 bases between. CDR3 residues: CASRWPGGNYGYTF. The CDR3 region has the DNA TGCGCCAGCCGATGGCCGGGCGGCAACTATGGCTACACCTTC.

The V gene is TRBV5-4, the J gene TRBJ1-4; the D is unclear. The germline V and J ends were trimmed by 1 base and 5 bases, with 12 bases remaining between them. Looked up from germline, CDR1 is SGHNT and CDR2 is YYREEE (reference sequence). The CDR3 is 15 residues long. CDR3 DNA sequence: TGTGCCAGCAGCTTGACCCTGGGAGAGAATGAAAAACTGTTTTTT. Translation: CASSLTLGENEKLFF.